The T cell receptor (beta chain) under discussion was sequenced for a study of blood T cell repertoires in COVID-19. Across the whole study: T cells, B-cell-depleted T cells, or PBMCs supplied cDNA or gDNA.

Note on this clone: Other DNA sequences in the sample encode the same CDR3.

The length of the CDR3 is 14 residues. Germline CDR1 is SNHLY and CDR2 is FYNNEI. The V gene end was trimmed by 3 bases and the J gene end by 5 bases; junction bases not matched to a gene: 5. TCRdb keeps only in-frame clones here, not all; method: immunoSEQ multiplex PCR. This sample has over 300,000 clones, with around 90% found just once. The chain combines TRBV2 with TRBJ2-5, with 8 bases fitting TRBD1. Source material: peripheral blood. The TCR sequence derives from a man aged 18 to 35 with active or convalescent COVID-19. The DNA of the CDR3 is TGTGCCAGCAGTGACTCAGGGGGCAAGGAGACCCAGTACTTC. It encodes CASSDSGGKETQYF.